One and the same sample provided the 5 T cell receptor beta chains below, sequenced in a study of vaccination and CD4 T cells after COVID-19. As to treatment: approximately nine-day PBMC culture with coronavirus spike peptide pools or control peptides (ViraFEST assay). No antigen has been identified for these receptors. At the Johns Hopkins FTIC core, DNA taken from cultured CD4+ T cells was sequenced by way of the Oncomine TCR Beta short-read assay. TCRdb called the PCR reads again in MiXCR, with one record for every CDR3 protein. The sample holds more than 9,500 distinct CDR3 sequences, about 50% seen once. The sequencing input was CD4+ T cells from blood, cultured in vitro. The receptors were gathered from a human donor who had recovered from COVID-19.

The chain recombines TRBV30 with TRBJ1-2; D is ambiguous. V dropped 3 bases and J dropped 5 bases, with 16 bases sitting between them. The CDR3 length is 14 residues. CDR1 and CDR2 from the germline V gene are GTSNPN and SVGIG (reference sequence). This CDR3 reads CAWRDFTLSYGYTF. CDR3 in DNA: TGTGCCTGGAGAGACTTCACCCTCTCTTATGGCTACACCTTC.

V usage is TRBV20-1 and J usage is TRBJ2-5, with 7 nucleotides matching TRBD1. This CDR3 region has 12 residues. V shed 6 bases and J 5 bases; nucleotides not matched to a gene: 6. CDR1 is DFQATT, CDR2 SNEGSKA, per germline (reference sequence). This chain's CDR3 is CSASRQGETQYF. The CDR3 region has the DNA TGCAGTGCCTCGAGACAGGGCGAGACCCAGTACTTC.

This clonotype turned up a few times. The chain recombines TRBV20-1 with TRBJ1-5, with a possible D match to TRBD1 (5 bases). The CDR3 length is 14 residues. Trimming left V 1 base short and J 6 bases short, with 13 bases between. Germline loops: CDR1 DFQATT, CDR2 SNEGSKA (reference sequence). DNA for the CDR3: TGCAGTGCTAGAGCCCTAGCGGGGGGTCAGCCCCAGCATTTT. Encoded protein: CSARALAGGQPQHF.

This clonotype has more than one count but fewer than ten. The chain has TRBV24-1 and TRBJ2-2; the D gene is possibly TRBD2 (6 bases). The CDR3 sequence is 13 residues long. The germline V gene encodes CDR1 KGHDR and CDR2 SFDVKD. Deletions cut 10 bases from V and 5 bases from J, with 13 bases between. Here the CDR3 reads CATRAEGTGELFF. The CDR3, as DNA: TGTGCCACTCGAGCGGAGGGGACCGGGGAGCTGTTTTTT.

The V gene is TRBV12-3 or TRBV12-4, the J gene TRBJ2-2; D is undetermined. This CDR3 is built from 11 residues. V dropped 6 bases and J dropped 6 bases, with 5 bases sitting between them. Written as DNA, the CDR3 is TGTGCCAGCAGAGCATCCGGGGAGCTGTTTTTT. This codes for CASRASGELFF.